Below are 10 T cell receptor beta chains sequenced from a single sample in a study of post-analysis software for immune sequencing data. Their cognate antigens are unknown. Researchers reported that TCR beta cDNA libraries carried unique molecular identifiers. TCRdb re-called the PCR reads with MiXCR, one entry per CDR3 protein. The profile shows more than 500,000 distinct CDR3 sequences, about a third of them singletons. Findings and caveats of the study: Compared with controls, patients had more of about 5 TRBV segments, including TRBV5-6, TRBV5-1 and TRBV20-1.

Sequencing used blood. These TCRs come from a girl aged 2-17 years with multiple sclerosis.

V gene TRBV6-1 combines with J gene TRBJ2-6; D uncertain. Germline assignment: CDR1 MNHNS and CDR2 SASEGT. The CDR3 sequence is 13 residues long. Trimming shortened V by 5 bases and J by 2 bases, and 4 bases separated the two germline ends. CDR3 residues: CASSHAGANVLTF. CDR3 DNA sequence: TGTGCCAGCAGTCACGCTGGGGCCAACGTCCTGACTTTC.

The gene calls are TRBV19 and TRBJ2-1; D is possibly TRBD1 (6 bases). With 6 bases removed from V and 5 bases from J, the gap between germline ends came to 17 bases. The CDR3 totals 15 residues. Per germline, CDR1 LNHDA and CDR2 SQIVND (reference sequence). The CDR3 DNA follows: TGTGCCAGTAGCCAGACGAGGGGGTTAAACAATGAGCAGTTCTTC. Encoded protein: CASSQTRGLNNEQFF.

This clonotype was detected a few times. V gene TRBV6-5 combines with J gene TRBJ2-5, with TRBD2 matching 14 bases. The V and J ends lost 7 bases and 5 bases, in that order; junction bases with no gene match: 6. From germline, CDR1 is MNHEY and CDR2 SVGAGI. This CDR3 region has 15 residues. The CDR3 region is CASTGLAGGGETQYF. The CDR3 DNA reads as TGTGCCAGCACTGGACTAGCGGGGGGAGGGGAGACCCAGTACTTC.

The V call is TRBV27, the J call TRBJ2-6; no clear D gene. The CDR3 loop spans 14 amino acids. CDR1 MNHEY and CDR2 SMNVEV come from the germline V gene (reference sequence). V was cut by 4 bases and J by 2 bases, with 6 bases left in between. The CDR3 bases are TGTGCCAGCAGTTGGGGTCCTGGGGCCAACGTCCTGACTTTC. It encodes CASSWGPGANVLTF.

This clonotype turned up a few times. The rearrangement links TRBV7-9 to TRBJ2-1, with D possibly matching TRBD2 (7 bases). This CDR3 contains 15 residues. V lost 6 bases to trimming and J lost 3 bases, with 15 bases between them. Germline-derived CDR1 and CDR2 are SEHNR and FQNEAQ (reference sequence). CDR3 DNA sequence: TGTGCCAGCAGTCCGACCGGGGGGCGCTACAATGAGCAGTTCTTC. Amino acids: CASSPTGGRYNEQFF.

The chain joins TRBV7-2 to TRBJ1-5; D might be TRBD1 (6 bases). The CDR3 extends over 16 amino acids. Germline assignment: CDR1 SGHTA and CDR2 FQGNSA. The V end lost 2 bases, the J end lost 2 bases, and 13 bases lay between the germline ends. CDR3 sequence: CASSLRTGRGNQPQHF. CDR3 in DNA: TGTGCCAGCAGCTTACGAACAGGGAGGGGCAATCAGCCCCAGCATTTT. Combining the CDR3 with reference TRBV7-2 and TRBJ1-5 gives the whole variable domain GAGVSQSPSNKVTEKGKDVELRCDPISGHTALYWYRQSLGQGLEFLIYFQGNSAPDKSGLPSDRFSAERTGGSVSTLTIQRTQQEDSAVYLCASSLRTGRGNQPQHFGDGTRLSIL.

The chain couples TRBV11-2 to TRBJ2-3, with a tentative D call TRBD1 (5 bases). Between the trimmed V and J ends, which lost 2 bases and 2 bases, there was a span of 11 bases. The CDR3 spans 15 residues. Germline V gives CDR1 SGHAT, CDR2 FQNNGV. The CDR3 is CASSLFPRDTDTQYF. The CDR3 bases are TGTGCCAGCAGCTTATTTCCCAGGGACACAGATACGCAGTATTTT.

Concerning this clonotype: The junction and the germline gene differ at one end; a read error may be behind it. The chain has TRBV7-3 and TRBJ2-3; possibly TRBD1 for D (6 bases). The CDR3 spans 16 residues. CDR1 is SGHTA and CDR2 is FQGTGA in the germline V gene. DNA of the CDR3: TGTGCCAGCAGGTTAAATTCTCTGGGAACAGGGCAGGCGCAGTATTTT. Translating it yields CASRLNSLGTGQAQYF.

This clonotype was seen only once. V is TRBV21-1 and J is TRBJ2-5. TRBV21-1 has pseudogene status. The CDR3 has 13 residues. CDR3 sequence: CASSKVLTLEQYF. CDR3 DNA: TGTGCCAGCAGCAAAGTCCTGACATTAGAGCAGTACTTC.

Points on this clonotype: Germline is not matched at one junction end, which may reflect a read error. This chain links TRBV7-9 with TRBJ2-3; D may be TRBD1 (6 bases). This CDR3 region has 17 residues. The V gene's germline CDR1 is SEHNR and CDR2 FQNEAQ (reference sequence). CDR3 in amino acids: CAGSLVLGTRSTDTQYF. For the CDR3, the DNA is TGTGCCGGCAGCTTAGTACTCGGGACAAGAAGCACAGATACACAGTATTTT.